The 23 T cell receptor beta chains reported below all come from one sample, sequenced in a study of blood T cell repertoires in COVID-19. Only in-frame clones appear in the TCRdb table, and some are missing; sequencing was by immunoSEQ multiplex PCR. The data hold 250,000 or so clones, with 80% to 90% observed a single time. The sample consisted of peripheral blood. The receptor set was obtained from a man aged 25 to 40 with active or convalescent COVID-19.

The chain uses TRBV9 and TRBJ2-2, with D unclear. V was shortened by 1 base and J by 4 bases, with 8 bases between the two germline ends. CDR3 length: 14 residues. CDR1 is SGDLS and CDR2 is YYNGEE in the germline V gene. As DNA, the CDR3 is TGTGCCAGCAGCGTAACGTTGAGCACCGGGGAGCTGTTTTTT. It is translated as CASSVTLSTGELFF.

This clone is a singleton in its sample. This rearrangement joins TRBV11-2 to TRBJ2-1, with a possible D match to TRBD1 (5 bases). Germline V gene sequence: CDR1 SGHAT, CDR2 FQNNGV. The ends were cut back, 3 bases at V and 8 bases at J, with 20 bases in the middle. This CDR3 spans 16 amino acids. CDR3 region: CASSLLDTTLGHEQFF. The CDR3 bases are TGTGCCAGCAGCTTGTTGGACACCACCCTTGGGCATGAGCAGTTCTTC. The full variable domain, with the rest looked up from reference TRBV11-2 and TRBJ2-1, is EAGVAQSPRYKIIEKRQSVAFWCNPISGHATLYWYQQILGQGPKLLIQFQNNGVVDDSQLPKDRFSAERLKGVDSTLKIQPAKLEDSAVYLCASSLLDTTLGHEQFFGPGTRLTVL.

The V and J genes are TRBV30 and TRBJ2-1, with 12 bases lining up with TRBD2. Germline V gene data show CDR1 as GTSNPN and CDR2 as SVGIG (reference sequence). After removal of 2 bases from V and 9 bases from J, the junction contained 8 bases not matched to a gene. The CDR3 is 15 amino acids. Written as DNA, the CDR3 is TGTGCCTGGAGTCCCCTAGCGGGGGGGCTGGTTGAGCAGTTCTTC. Amino acid sequence: CAWSPLAGGLVEQFF.

The rearrangement links TRBV2 to TRBJ2-7; 7 bases are a match to TRBD1. There are 15 residues in the CDR3. CDR1 and CDR2 from the germline V gene are SNHLY and FYNNEI. V trimming: 6 bases; J trimming: 0 bases; junction bases outside the gene matches: 8. The CDR3 DNA reads TGTGCCAGCAGCGTTAGACAGGGAGACTCCTACGAGCAGTACTTC. Protein product: CASSVRQGDSYEQYF.

This clone occurred a few times. The J gene is TRBJ1-1, the V gene TRBV27; 10 nucleotides align to TRBD1. V was clipped by 5 bases and J by 4 bases; unmatched bases: 4. The CDR3 has 14 amino acids. Looked up from germline, CDR1 is MNHEY and CDR2 is SMNVEV (reference sequence). CDR3 sequence: CASSDRGPSTEAFF. In DNA, the CDR3 is TGTGCCAGCAGTGACAGGGGGCCTTCCACTGAAGCTTTCTTT.

In this sample, this clone turned up once. The chain has TRBV6-5 and TRBJ1-4; TRBD1 agrees at 10 bases. Germline V lookup: CDR1 MNHEY, CDR2 SVGAGI. The length of the CDR3 is 14 residues. Unmatched junction bases numbered 12, after V lost 6 bases and J lost 14 bases. CDR3 DNA: TGTGCCAGCAGGCCGCCGGGACAGGGGCGACGCCTGTTTTTT. Translation: CASRPPGQGRRLFF.

The chain has TRBV7-9 and TRBJ1-2; D remains ambiguous. Germline V gene sequence: CDR1 SEHNR, CDR2 FQNEAQ (reference sequence). V was trimmed by 6 bases and J by 4 bases, leaving 15 bases between them. CDR3 size: 14 residues. Written as DNA, the CDR3 is TGTGCCAGCAGTTCCGGGAGCTTGGGCTATGGCTACACCTTC. This gives the protein CASSSGSLGYGYTF.

V usage is TRBV27 and J usage is TRBJ2-7; 9 nucleotides agree with TRBD1. Unmatched junction bases numbered 7, after V lost 6 bases and J lost 4 bases. Germline CDR1 and CDR2: MNHEY and SMNVEV (reference sequence). This CDR3 region has 14 residues. This CDR3 is CASRWGQGTYEQYF. The DNA of the CDR3 is TGTGCCAGCAGGTGGGGACAGGGAACGTACGAGCAGTACTTC.

In DNA, the CDR3 is TGCGCCAGCAGCACCTCTCGCGGGGGGGTTTTTGCCGGGGAGCTGTTTTTT. As protein: CASSTSRGGVFAGELFF. The chain combines TRBV5-1 with TRBJ2-2; 9 positions agree with TRBD2. Per the germline V gene, CDR1 is SGHRS and CDR2 is YFSETQ. CDR3 size: 17 residues. Trimming took 4 bases from V and 6 from J; bases not matched to a gene: 13.

The chain links TRBV6-8 to TRBJ1-1; tentative D call: TRBD1 (6 bases). Trimming stripped 2 bases from V and 1 base from J, with 17 bases between. The CDR3 has 17 residues. The germline CDR1 and CDR2 sequences are MNHGY and SAAAGT. For the CDR3, the DNA is TGTGCCAGCAGTTACAAGACCGGTAGGGGGAGGAACACTGAAGCTTTCTTT. Protein: CASSYKTGRGRNTEAFF.

This sequence joins TRBV7-2 and TRBJ2-5; TRBD1 agrees at 11 bases. Per germline, CDR1 SGHTA and CDR2 FQGNSA. J gave up 4 bases and V 1 base, and 2 bases lay outside the gene matches. The CDR3 consists of 15 residues. CDR3 sequence reads: CASSLVGTGGETQYF. The DNA for the CDR3 is TGTGCCAGCAGCTTAGTTGGGACAGGGGGAGAGACCCAGTACTTC.

The CDR3 region is CASSSHRSPYEQYF. In DNA, the CDR3 is TGTGCCAGCAGTTCCCACAGGAGCCCCTACGAGCAGTACTTC. This chain connects TRBV6-5 to TRBJ2-7; maybe TRBD1 (5 bases). The germline CDR1 and CDR2 sequences are MNHEY and SVGAGI. V was pared by 4 bases and J by 2 bases, with 12 bases between. This CDR3 has 14 residues.

The rearrangement links TRBV7-8 to TRBJ1-1, with 11 positions matching TRBD1. Germline-derived CDR1 and CDR2 are SGHVS and FQNEAQ. V was pared by 4 bases and J by 2 bases, with 3 bases of the junction left unmatched. The CDR3 is 15 residues long. In nucleotides, the CDR3 is TGTGCCAGCAGCTCGAGGACAGGGGGCAACACTGAAGCTTTCTTT. Translation: CASSSRTGGNTEAFF. The variable domain in full, completed from reference TRBV7-8 and TRBJ1-1, reads GAGVSQSPRYKVAKRGQDVALRCDPISGHVSLFWYQQALGQGPEFLTYFQNEAQLDKSGLPSDRFFAERPEGSVSTLKIQRTQQEDSAVYLCASSSRTGGNTEAFFGQGTRLTVV.

J is TRBJ1-1 and V is TRBV5-1, with TRBD1 matching over 7 bases. CDR1 is SGHRS, CDR2 YFSETQ, per germline. J gave up 5 bases and V 1 base, and 5 bases lay outside the gene matches. The CDR3 totals 14 residues. CDR3 coding DNA: TGCGCCAGCAGCTTGTCTGGGGGACAGACTGAAGCTTTCTTT. Translated: CASSLSGGQTEAFF.

This clone was seen only once. The J gene is TRBJ2-5, the V gene TRBV23-1; no clear D gene. TRBV23-1 is an open reading frame, and its role is uncertain. With 5 bases removed from V and 5 bases from J, the gap between germline ends came to 12 bases. The CDR3 runs to 13 residues. The chain's CDR3 is CASSCGARETQYF. As DNA, the CDR3 is TGCGCCAGCAGTTGTGGAGCTCGGGAGACCCAGTACTTC.

A single count supports this clone. This chain connects TRBV4-3 to TRBJ2-7; D remains unclear. This CDR3 contains 14 residues. Trimming took 0 bases from V and 3 from J, leaving 9 bases between them. Germline lookup yields CDR1 LGHNA and CDR2 YSLEER. CDR3 residues: CASSQDVIGYEQYF. The CDR3 DNA reads TGCGCCAGCAGCCAAGATGTAATCGGCTACGAGCAGTACTTC.

The V call is TRBV12-3 or TRBV12-4, the J call TRBJ1-2; 10 positions agree with TRBD1. Germline trimming cut 6 bases from V and 10 bases from J; bases unmatched to any gene: 2. This CDR3 spans 11 amino acids. CDR3 region: CASRDRGSYTF. CDR3 in DNA: TGTGCCAGCAGGGACAGGGGGTCCTACACCTTC.

This clone appeared a single time. The rearrangement joins TRBV9 to TRBJ2-3, with 7 bases aligning to TRBD2. The CDR3 totals 17 residues. J gave up 2 bases and V 0 bases, and 9 bases lay outside the gene matches. Germline V gives CDR1 SGDLS, CDR2 YYNGEE. The CDR3 region has the DNA TGTGCCAGCAGCGTAGCTGGTTGGGGGGACTACACAGATACGCAGTATTTT. Translated, it gives CASSVAGWGDYTDTQYF.

The chain has TRBV19 and TRBJ2-3; possibly TRBD2 for D (6 bases). CDR1 is LNHDA and CDR2 is SQIVND in the germline V gene (reference sequence). CDR3 length: 20 amino acids. With 0 bases removed from V and 6 bases from J, the gap between germline ends came to 28 bases. The CDR3 protein is CASSIEGPSTGLLPRDTQYF. The CDR3 bases are TGTGCCAGTAGTATAGAAGGGCCATCGACGGGACTCCTGCCCCGGGATACGCAGTATTTT.

The V gene is TRBV7-2, the J gene TRBJ2-3; 10 bases agree with TRBD1. The CDR3 sequence is 15 residues long. Germline lookup yields CDR1 SGHTA and CDR2 FQGNSA. Trimming at V came to 5 bases and at J to 6 bases, leaving 8 bases not matched to a gene. The CDR3 sequence is CASSVDRGQGDTQYF. The CDR3 bases are TGTGCCAGCAGCGTAGACAGGGGGCAGGGTGATACGCAGTATTTT. The variable domain in full, completed from reference TRBV7-2 and TRBJ2-3, reads GAGVSQSPSNKVTEKGKDVELRCDPISGHTALYWYRQSLGQGLEFLIYFQGNSAPDKSGLPSDRFSAERTGGSVSTLTIQRTQQEDSAVYLCASSVDRGQGDTQYFGPGTRLTVL.

The genes are TRBV5-1 and TRBJ2-1; maybe TRBD1 (6 bases). Germline V gene data show CDR1 as SGHRS and CDR2 as YFSETQ. CDR3 length equals 17 residues. V shed 1 base and J shed 3 bases, with 17 bases lying between them. The CDR3 bases are TGCGCCAGCAGCTTGTCCAGGGGACCCACCCGCTACAATGAGCAGTTCTTC. This gives the protein CASSLSRGPTRYNEQFF.

The chain employs TRBV5-1 and TRBJ1-2, with D unresolved. The V and J ends lost 2 bases and 4 bases respectively, with 18 bases between them. Germline values: CDR1 SGHRS, CDR2 YFSETQ. The CDR3 consists of 16 residues. CDR3 protein: CASSFVGIGTGYGYTF. The CDR3 bases are TGCGCCAGCAGCTTCGTGGGTATCGGTACGGGCTATGGCTACACCTTC.

The V call is TRBV9, the J call TRBJ1-5, with D uncertain. The CDR3 extends over 15 amino acids. Germline CDR1 and CDR2: SGDLS and YYNGEE. Trimming took off 5 bases at V and 1 base at J, with 13 bases between the two ends. CDR3 region: CASSRNLESNQPQHF. DNA of the CDR3: TGTGCCAGCAGTCGAAACTTAGAAAGCAATCAGCCCCAGCATTTT.